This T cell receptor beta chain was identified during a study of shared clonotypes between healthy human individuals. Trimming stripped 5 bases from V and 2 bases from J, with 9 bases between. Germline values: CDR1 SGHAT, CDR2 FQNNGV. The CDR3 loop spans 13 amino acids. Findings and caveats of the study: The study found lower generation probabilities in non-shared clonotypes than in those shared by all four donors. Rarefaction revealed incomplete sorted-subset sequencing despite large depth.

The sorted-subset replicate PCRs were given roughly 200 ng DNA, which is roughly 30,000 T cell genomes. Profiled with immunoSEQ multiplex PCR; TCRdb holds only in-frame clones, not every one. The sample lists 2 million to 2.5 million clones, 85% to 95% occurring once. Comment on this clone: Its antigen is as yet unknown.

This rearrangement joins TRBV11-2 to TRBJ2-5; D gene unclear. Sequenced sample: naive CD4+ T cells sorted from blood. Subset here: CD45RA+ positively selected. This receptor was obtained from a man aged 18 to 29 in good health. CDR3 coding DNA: TGTGCCAGCAGCCGTGTCGGGCAAGAGACCCAGTACTTC. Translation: CASSRVGQETQYF.